These 5 T cell receptor beta chains originate from one sample sequenced in a study of blood T cell repertoires in COVID-19. Sequenced by immunoSEQ multiplex PCR; TCRdb stores in-frame clones only, minus some. The sample shows roughly 200,000 clones, approximately 88% of them seen only once. The sequencing input was peripheral blood. The receptors were sampled from a woman in her forties with COVID-19, enrolled during active disease.

CDR3 DNA sequence: TGTGCCAGCAGCTACGGACAGAACGAGCAGTACTTC. Residues: CASSYGQNEQYF. The chain combines TRBV11-2 with TRBJ2-7, with D tentatively TRBD1 (6 bases). Trimming took 4 bases from V and 5 from J, leaving 9 bases between them. Germline V gives CDR1 SGHAT, CDR2 FQNNGV. The CDR3 has 12 amino acids. The complete variable domain, with remaining parts taken from reference TRBV11-2 and TRBJ2-7, reads EAGVAQSPRYKIIEKRQSVAFWCNPISGHATLYWYQQILGQGPKLLIQFQNNGVVDDSQLPKDRFSAERLKGVDSTLKIQPAKLEDSAVYLCASSYGQNEQYFGPGTRLTVT.

V gene TRBV5-1 combines with J gene TRBJ2-3, with 9 nucleotides matching TRBD2. The CDR3 runs 15 residues. Looked up from germline, CDR1 is SGHRS and CDR2 is YFSETQ. V shed 4 bases, J shed 11 bases, and the junction held 14 bases outside the gene matches. The CDR3: CASSPEGGRANGQYF. The CDR3 DNA reads as TGCGCCAGCAGCCCGGAGGGCGGGAGGGCCAATGGGCAGTATTTT.

This sequence joins TRBV7-2 and TRBJ2-7; TRBD2 is a possible D gene (5 bases). Germline CDR1 is SGHTA and CDR2 is FQGNSA. CDR3 length: 12 residues. Trimming removed 7 bases at V and 7 bases at J, with 14 bases between. CDR3 DNA: TGTGCCAGCACCTGGGGTCCGGGGGAGCAGTACTTC. The encoded protein is CASTWGPGEQYF.

The chain links TRBV7-9 to TRBJ2-1; the D gene is possibly TRBD1 (6 bases). Germline values: CDR1 SEHNR, CDR2 FQNEAQ (reference sequence). V shed 5 bases and J shed 1 base, with 12 bases lying between them. The length of the CDR3 is 15 residues. DNA for the CDR3: TGTGCCAGCAGCCTCAGGGGCGTATCCTACAATGAGCAGTTCTTC. Amino acids: CASSLRGVSYNEQFF.

This chain links TRBV2 with TRBJ2-3, with 7 bases fitting TRBD2. J was trimmed by 6 bases and V by 8 bases; bases with no gene match: 5. Germline loops: CDR1 SNHLY, CDR2 FYNNEI. This CDR3 is built from 12 residues. CDR3 coding DNA: TGTGCCAGCGGTCTAGCGGCGGATACGCAGTATTTT. The encoded protein is CASGLAADTQYF.